The 24 T cell receptor beta chains given below trace back to one sample, sequenced in a study of blood T cell repertoires in COVID-19 (dated by TCRdb to the early 2020s). The library was produced with the immunoSEQ multiplex PCR assay. As stored in TCRdb, this immuneACCESS dataset retains in-frame rearrangements with V and J assigned. A fraction of the clones does not appear; measured against another copy, unresolved V genes explain less than half of the discrepancy, and the remainder lacks a known reason. In this sample the table shows 150,000 to 200,000 clones, around 80% of which occur a single time. The ten largest clones take up 8.4% of the sample. Material: peripheral blood. The receptors here all came from a woman in her 70s with acute or convalescent COVID-19.

This chain connects TRBV28 to TRBJ2-7, with TRBD2 matching 10 bases. The CDR3 contains 15 residues. Germline-derived CDR1 and CDR2 are MDHEN and SYDVKM. The junction had 7 bases not matched to a gene; V was cut back by 6 bases and J by 2 bases. The CDR3 DNA reads TGTGCCAGCAGCCGGGCAACTAGCGGGGCCTACGAGCAGTACTTC. Translation gives CASSRATSGAYEQYF.

This clone has only one observation. The chain combines TRBV28 with TRBJ1-1; 7 bases align to TRBD1. With V trimmed by 6 bases and J by 1 base, 8 bases remained unmatched. Germline-derived CDR1 and CDR2 are MDHEN and SYDVKM. CDR3 length: 15 residues. CDR3 nucleotides: TGTGCCAGCAGGTTCTATACAGGGGCGAACACTGAAGCTTTCTTT. It specifies CASRFYTGANTEAFF.

The chain links TRBV9 to TRBJ2-3; 7 bases line up with TRBD2. Germline V gene lookup returns CDR1 SGDLS and CDR2 YYNGEE. The CDR3 has 16 residues. Trimming cost V 2 bases and J 4 bases; bases outside gene matches: 10. CDR3 residues: CASSVYGRENPDTQYF. The CDR3 DNA reads TGTGCCAGCAGCGTCTACGGGCGGGAGAACCCAGATACGCAGTATTTT.

The table lists this clone with a few counts. The gene calls are TRBV2 and TRBJ2-5; no clear D. CDR3 length equals 13 residues. Germline V CDR1 and CDR2: SNHLY, FYNNEI. Trimming took 1 base from V and 2 from J, leaving 5 bases between them. The CDR3 loop is CASSEVVQETQYF. The CDR3 DNA is TGTGCCAGCAGTGAAGTAGTACAAGAGACCCAGTACTTC.

This CDR3 reads CASSFGGTGEGRGYTF. The CDR3 nucleotides are TGTGCCAGCAGTTTTGGCGGGACAGGGGAGGGGCGAGGCTACACCTTC. V and J are TRBV28 and TRBJ1-2, with 10 positions matching TRBD1. The CDR3 extends over 16 amino acids. Unmatched junction bases numbered 12, after V lost 3 bases and J lost 8 bases. Per germline, CDR1 MDHEN and CDR2 SYDVKM.

The chain carries TRBV4-1 and TRBJ2-1; 11 nucleotides line up with TRBD2. Germline CDR1 and CDR2: MGHRA and YSYEKL. The CDR3 loop spans 16 amino acids. Trimming cost V 1 base and J 5 bases; bases outside gene matches: 4. CDR3 nucleotide sequence: TGCGCCAGCAGCCAAGGTAGCGGGAGGGTTAACAATGAGCAGTTCTTC. It yields the protein CASSQGSGRVNNEQFF.

The rearrangement links TRBV4-3 to TRBJ1-2, with 7 bases aligning to TRBD1. The CDR3 spans 14 residues. V shed 0 bases and J 9 bases; nucleotides not matched to a gene: 7. The V gene's germline CDR1 is LGHNA and CDR2 YSLEER. CDR3: CASSQDRAGGRYTF. The DNA of the CDR3 is TGCGCCAGCAGCCAAGATCGCGCAGGGGGTCGCTACACCTTC.

The rearrangement uses TRBV5-6 and TRBJ2-2; D may be TRBD1 (6 bases). The germline gives CDR1 SGHDT, CDR2 YYEEEE. The V and J ends lost 1 base and 4 bases respectively, with 14 bases between them. This CDR3 comprises 16 residues. CDR3 protein: CASSLPARGSTGELFF. CDR3 nucleotides: TGTGCCAGCAGCTTGCCAGCCAGGGGAAGCACCGGGGAGCTGTTTTTT.

The chain has TRBV5-4 and TRBJ1-3; D gene unclear. V lost 1 base to trimming and J lost 1 base, with 24 bases between them. Germline values: CDR1 SGHNT, CDR2 YYREEE (reference sequence). The CDR3 is made up of 20 amino acids. The chain's CDR3 is CASSLKSYFGGGDSGNTIYF. As DNA, the CDR3 is TGTGCCAGCAGCTTGAAGAGCTATTTTGGCGGCGGTGATTCTGGAAACACCATATATTTT. The variable domain in full, with the rest retrieved from reference TRBV5-4 and TRBJ1-3, is ETGVTQSPTHLIKTRGQQVTLRCSSQSGHNTVSWYQQALGQGPQFIFQYYREEENGRGNFPPRFSGLQFPNYSSELNVNALELDDSALYLCASSLKSYFGGGDSGNTIYFGEGSWLTVV.

V is TRBV13 and J is TRBJ2-7; weak D call: TRBD2 (5 bases). Between the trimmed V and J ends, which lost 1 base and 6 bases, there was a span of 13 bases. Germline loops: CDR1 PRHDT, CDR2 FYEKMQ (reference sequence). This CDR3 comprises 14 residues. The CDR3 sequence: CASSLDPRAGEQYF. As DNA, the CDR3 is TGTGCCAGCAGCTTAGATCCGAGGGCGGGCGAGCAGTACTTC.

The chain recombines TRBV11-2 with TRBJ1-2; TRBD1 matches at 7 bases. The J segment lost 2 bases and the V segment lost 5 bases, leaving 11 bases of the junction unmatched. The CDR3 sequence is 16 residues long. CDR1 is SGHAT, CDR2 FQNNGV, per germline. As DNA, the CDR3 is TGTGCCAGCAGCCCCTGGACAGGCCAAAGGAACTATGGCTACACCTTC. As protein: CASSPWTGQRNYGYTF. The full variable domain, rest sourced from reference TRBV11-2 and TRBJ1-2, is EAGVAQSPRYKIIEKRQSVAFWCNPISGHATLYWYQQILGQGPKLLIQFQNNGVVDDSQLPKDRFSAERLKGVDSTLKIQPAKLEDSAVYLCASSPWTGQRNYGYTFGSGTRLTVV.

This CDR3 is CASSRQGAANTEAFF. In nucleotides, the CDR3 is TGTGCCAGCAGTCGTCAGGGGGCGGCGAACACTGAAGCTTTCTTT. V and J are TRBV3-1 (or the pseudogene TRBV3-2) and TRBJ1-1; 8 bases line up with TRBD1. J lost 1 base, V lost 6 bases, and 7 bases had no gene match. CDR3 size: 15 residues. Germline values: CDR1 LGHDT, CDR2 YNNKEL (reference sequence).

This clone was picked up a small number of times. The genes are TRBV5-1 and TRBJ1-6; 7 bases are a match to TRBD1. V shed 0 bases and J 10 bases; nucleotides not matched to a gene: 7. Looked up from germline, CDR1 is SGHRS and CDR2 is YFSETQ. There are 15 residues in the CDR3. CDR3 nucleotide sequence: TGCGCCAGCAGCTTGGGGGCACAGGGGAGCTCACCCCTCCACTTT. It encodes CASSLGAQGSSPLHF.

This clone was seen a single time. The rearrangement joins TRBV6-2 or TRBV6-3 to TRBJ1-5; D remains ambiguous. The CDR3 covers 12 residues. Trimming pared 4 bases from V and 2 bases from J, leaving 3 bases between. Germline CDR1 MNHEY, CDR2 SVGEGT. CDR3 nucleotide sequence: TGTGCCAGCAGTTCTGGCAATCAGCCCCAGCATTTT. This encodes CASSSGNQPQHF.

This clone was detected only a few times. The rearrangement joins TRBV7-9 to TRBJ2-7; the D gene is possibly TRBD2 (6 bases). The germline V and J ends were trimmed by 5 bases and 0 bases, with 17 bases remaining between them. CDR3 length equals 16 residues. Per germline, CDR1 SEHNR and CDR2 FQNEAQ (reference sequence). The CDR3 DNA reads as TGTGCCAGCAGCCCGACCTGGAGGGAGAGCTCCTACGAGCAGTACTTC. Amino acids: CASSPTWRESSYEQYF.

The sample holds a few counts of this clone. The rearrangement joins TRBV7-3 to TRBJ2-7, with D perhaps TRBD2 (5 bases). In germline, CDR1 is SGHTA, CDR2 FQGTGA. This CDR3 contains 12 residues. V lost 4 bases and J lost 6, with 10 bases in between. CDR3 protein: CASSSSPREQYF. The CDR3 nucleotides read TGTGCCAGCAGCTCTAGCCCTCGCGAGCAGTACTTC.

The chain couples TRBV30 to TRBJ1-5; D gene ambiguous. This CDR3 is 15 amino acids long. V lost 0 bases to trimming and J lost 0 bases, with 9 bases between them. Germline V gives CDR1 GTSNPN, CDR2 SVGIG (reference sequence). The CDR3 region is CAWSVPDFSNQPQHF. CDR3 bases: TGTGCCTGGAGTGTACCGGACTTTAGCAATCAGCCCCAGCATTTT.

The chain couples TRBV6-2 or TRBV6-3 to TRBJ2-1; TRBD2 aligns across 9 bases. With V trimmed by 2 bases and J by 11 bases, 10 bases remained unmatched. Per the germline V gene, CDR1 is MNHEY and CDR2 is SVGEGT. CDR3 size: 15 residues. As DNA, the CDR3 is TGTGCCAGCAGTTACAGTAGCGGGAGAGAATATCAGCAGTTCTTC. Its translation: CASSYSSGREYQQFF.

Only a few counts were recorded for this clone. The chain links TRBV5-4 to TRBJ2-5; 7 nucleotides agree with TRBD1. The CDR3 length is 15 residues. The J segment lost 5 bases and the V segment lost 0 bases, leaving 7 bases of the junction unmatched. Germline V lookup: CDR1 SGHNT, CDR2 YYREEE (reference sequence). The CDR3: CASSLGGGTGETQYF. The CDR3 nucleotides read TGTGCCAGCAGCTTGGGAGGGGGCACGGGGGAGACCCAGTACTTC.

This rearrangement joins TRBV28 to TRBJ2-7; TRBD1 matches at 10 bases. J was trimmed by 4 bases and V by 3 bases; bases with no gene match: 3. The germline V gene encodes CDR1 MDHEN and CDR2 SYDVKM. This CDR3 has 14 residues. DNA for the CDR3: TGTGCCAGCAGTTTGGGGACAGGGGAATACGAGCAGTACTTC. Its protein is CASSLGTGEYEQYF.

The V and J genes are TRBV2 and TRBJ1-4, with TRBD1 identical over 9 bases. CDR1 is SNHLY, CDR2 FYNNEI, per germline. This CDR3 has 14 residues. Trimming cost V 8 bases and J 4 bases; bases outside gene matches: 5. The CDR3 DNA is TGTGCCAGCGGGAGGACAGGGGTTAATGAAAAACTGTTTTTT. Protein product: CASGRTGVNEKLFF.

The chain has TRBV5-1 and TRBJ2-3; 11 positions match TRBD2. Per germline, CDR1 SGHRS and CDR2 YFSETQ. The CDR3 covers 15 residues. J was trimmed by 2 bases and V by 2 bases; bases with no gene match: 1. The DNA of the CDR3 is TGCGCCAGCAGCTTTAGCGGGGGGGCCACAGATACGCAGTATTTT. This encodes CASSFSGGATDTQYF.

V is TRBV30 and J is TRBJ1-2; the D is unclear. Trimming stripped 0 bases from V and 8 bases from J, with 13 bases between. This CDR3 spans 13 amino acids. Germline V gene data show CDR1 as GTSNPN and CDR2 as SVGIG (reference sequence). CDR3 in amino acids: CAWSVAHRGGYTF. The CDR3, as DNA: TGTGCCTGGAGTGTAGCCCACCGAGGCGGCTACACCTTC.

The chain employs TRBV5-1 and TRBJ1-3; D is perhaps TRBD1 (5 bases). V was cut by 4 bases and J by 3 bases, with 8 bases left in between. The CDR3 has 13 residues. Germline lookup yields CDR1 SGHRS and CDR2 YFSETQ. The CDR3 spells CASSVDIGNTIYF. CDR3 nucleotides: TGCGCCAGCAGCGTGGACATTGGAAACACCATATATTTT.